This TCR beta chain was sequenced during a study of molecular identifiers for immune sequencing clone quantification. General study points: A single cell's spiked Jurkat TCR RNA was reportedly detectable among about a million naive cells.

TCRdb processed the PCR reads anew with MiXCR; each CDR3 protein has one entry. The data hold a few hundred thousand distinct CDR3 sequences, with roughly 24% observed a single time. This clonotype was seen a handful of times. Its antigen is unidentified. V shed 6 bases and J 5 bases; nucleotides not matched to a gene: 16. Germline V gives CDR1 SEHNR, CDR2 FQNEAQ (reference sequence). The CDR3 covers 17 residues. The V call is TRBV7-9, the J call TRBJ2-5; TRBD1 matches at 9 bases. The sequence was obtained from a human donor in good health. Some libraries in this study had Jurkat cell RNA spiked in. Specimen: naive CD8+ T cells from blood, with Jurkat cell RNA spiked in. As for subset: FACS-sorted CD8+CD4-CCR7+CD45RA+ naive T cells. The CDR3, as DNA: TGTGCCAGCAGTTACGAACCGGGGACAGGGTTGTTTGAGACCCAGTACTTC. Protein sequence: CASSYEPGTGLFETQYF.